Shown below are 20 T cell receptor beta chains from a single sample sequenced in a study of human T cells and chemical hapten exposure. Specified time point: patch test 2, 6 weeks after DPC sensitization. Noted treatment: therapeutic diphenylcyclopropenone sensitization with weekly scalp DPC. TCRdb recomputed calls from the RACE reads with MiXCR, one row per CDR3 protein. Of some 79,000 distinct CDR3 sequences listed, 8.5% to 12% are singletons. The material was whole blood, obtained in connection with sensitization to the hapten diphenylcyclopropenone (DPC). These TCRs come from a woman aged 50 to 60 with alopecia areata. Some clones in this sample may be carry-over from other donors' samples.

The table lists this clonotype with many counts. The V gene is TRBV2, the J gene TRBJ2-3; unclear D gene. The CDR3 runs to 15 residues. Germline V gene lookup returns CDR1 SNHLY and CDR2 FYNNEI. Deletions cut 1 base from V and 0 bases from J, with 8 bases between. The CDR3 nucleotides are TGTGCCAGCAGTGAAGACGGACGTAGCACAGATACGCAGTATTTT. It is translated as CASSEDGRSTDTQYF.

The sample holds a few counts of this clonotype. DNA for the CDR3: TGCAGTGCGCGTGGAGCGGGGGCTGCCTACAATGAGCAGTTCTTC. This encodes CSARGAGAAYNEQFF. The chain joins TRBV20-1 to TRBJ2-1; 8 positions match TRBD2. V gave up 6 bases and J gave up 2 bases; unmatched junction bases: 9. This CDR3 has 15 residues. Germline-derived CDR1 and CDR2 are DFQATT and SNEGSKA (reference sequence).

This clonotype was seen a handful of times. The V gene is TRBV9, the J gene TRBJ2-3; D is perhaps TRBD2 (5 bases). V lost 3 bases to trimming and J lost 2 bases, with 16 bases between them. From germline, CDR1 is SGDLS and CDR2 YYNGEE. The CDR3 is made up of 16 amino acids. CDR3 DNA sequence: TGTGCCAGCAGCGCGACGGAAGGAGGAGACACAGATACGCAGTATTTT. It encodes CASSATEGGDTDTQYF.

This clonotype was seen a handful of times. The chain joins TRBV5-1 to TRBJ2-1, with D maybe TRBD2 (6 bases). This CDR3 region has 12 residues. Trimming removed 4 bases at V and 9 bases at J, with 11 bases between. Germline assignment: CDR1 SGHRS and CDR2 YFSETQ. CDR3 nucleotide sequence: TGCGCCAGCAGCCCTGGAGGGGCTGAGCAGTTCTTC. This encodes CASSPGGAEQFF.

The chain couples TRBV6-2 or TRBV6-3 to TRBJ2-1; 11 nucleotides agree with TRBD2. V lost 4 bases to trimming and J lost 2 bases; unmatched junction nucleotides: 7. The CDR3 runs 17 residues. Germline V gives CDR1 MNHEY, CDR2 SVGEGT. The CDR3 here is CASSFPTSGITYNEQFF. As DNA, the CDR3 is TGTGCCAGCAGTTTTCCGACTAGCGGGATTACCTACAATGAGCAGTTCTTC.

This clonotype was recorded many times. This chain connects TRBV5-1 to TRBJ1-2; 10 bases fit TRBD1. Germline trimming cut 4 bases from V and 7 bases from J; bases unmatched to any gene: 7. Germline CDR1 and CDR2: SGHRS and YFSETQ. This CDR3 comprises 14 residues. The CDR3 is CASSAGTGVGGYTF. CDR3 in DNA: TGCGCCAGCAGCGCCGGGACAGGGGTTGGTGGCTACACCTTC.

This clonotype was observed at least ten times. The V and J genes are TRBV20-1 and TRBJ1-5; TRBD1 matches 8 bases. CDR3 length: 14 amino acids. V lost 4 bases, J lost 2 bases, and 4 bases stayed unmatched. Germline V gene sequence: CDR1 DFQATT, CDR2 SNEGSKA (reference sequence). In nucleotides, the CDR3 is TGCAGTGCTATAGGGACAGGTGGCAATCAGCCCCAGCATTTT. Translating gives CSAIGTGGNQPQHF.

This clonotype was seen ten or more times. This chain uses TRBV6-5 with TRBJ2-1, with D perhaps matching TRBD1 or TRBD2 (6 bases each). Between the trimmed V and J ends, which lost 7 bases and 7 bases, there was a span of 17 bases. CDR3 length: 14 residues. Germline CDR1 reads MNHEY; CDR2 reads SVGAGI. The chain's CDR3 is CASKAPGGGNEQFF. Written as DNA, the CDR3 is TGTGCCAGCAAAGCCCCCGGGGGCGGAAATGAGCAGTTCTTC.

The table lists this clonotype with a few counts. This chain joins TRBV25-1 and TRBJ1-1; D is unresolved. Germline V gives CDR1 MGHDK, CDR2 SYGVNS. This CDR3 has 11 amino acids. V lost 5 bases to trimming and J lost 1 base, with 2 bases between them. CDR3 loop: CASSRNTEAFF. The DNA of the CDR3 is TGTGCCAGCAGTCGGAACACTGAAGCTTTCTTT.

There are many counts of this clonotype. This chain links TRBV27 with TRBJ2-1; 9 bases are shared with TRBD2. The length of the CDR3 is 15 residues. Germline V CDR1 and CDR2: MNHEY, SMNVEV (reference sequence). With 7 bases clipped from V and 10 bases from J, the junction kept 14 bases outside the gene matches. The DNA for the CDR3 is TGTGCCAGCACTGCGAGGAGCGGGAGGCCCCGGGAGCAGTTCTTC. Protein: CASTARSGRPREQFF.

This clonotype was counted once. The V and J genes are TRBV14 and TRBJ2-1; D is possibly TRBD2 (5 bases). Trimming took 1 base from V and 3 from J, leaving 16 bases between them. Germline lookup yields CDR1 SGHDN and CDR2 FVKESK. The length of the CDR3 is 17 residues. The CDR3: CASSQAPTRKHYNEQFF. For the CDR3, the DNA is TGTGCCAGCAGCCAAGCCCCCACTAGGAAACACTACAATGAGCAGTTCTTC.

This clonotype was found once. A read error may explain this, as a much larger clone is one base away. This chain joins TRBV20-1 and TRBJ2-7, with D unresolved. The CDR3 length is 13 residues. Germline CDR1 DFQATT, CDR2 SNEGSKA (reference sequence). Trimming cost V 1 base and J 8 bases, with 15 bases left between them. CDR3 amino acids: CSARGKHGVKQYF. The CDR3 coding sequence is TGCAGTGCTAGAGGCAAACACGGTGTCAAGCAGTACTTC.

This clonotype was observed at least ten times. V gene TRBV11-2 combines with J gene TRBJ2-1, with 13 bases matching TRBD2. This CDR3 has 16 residues. Germline loops: CDR1 SGHAT, CDR2 FQNNGV. J gave up 4 bases and V 6 bases, and 6 bases lay outside the gene matches. As DNA, the CDR3 is TGTGCCAGCAGAGGAACGGGACTAGCGGGGTACAATGAGCAGTTCTTC. As protein: CASRGTGLAGYNEQFF.

This chain uses TRBV4-3 with TRBJ2-1; D remains unclear. V gave up 0 bases and J gave up 12 bases, with 12 bases separating them. CDR3 size: 13 residues. Germline lookup yields CDR1 LGHNA and CDR2 YSLEER. The CDR3 is CASSQEYDLAQFF. CDR3 in DNA: TGCGCCAGCAGCCAAGAGTACGACTTGGCGCAGTTCTTC.

This clonotype was observed many times. This sequence joins TRBV30 and TRBJ1-2, with a weak D call TRBD1 (5 bases). Per the germline V gene, CDR1 is GTSNPN and CDR2 is SVGIG (reference sequence). The CDR3 length is 13 residues. With 0 bases removed from V and 7 bases from J, the gap between germline ends came to 12 bases. The CDR3, as DNA: TGTGCCTGGAGTGTACGCAGGGATGTTGGCTACACCTTC. This sequence encodes CAWSVRRDVGYTF.

This clonotype was recorded at least ten times. The genes are TRBV20-1 and TRBJ2-3; tentatively, D is TRBD1 or TRBD2 (6 bases each). Germline CDR1 is DFQATT and CDR2 is SNEGSKA (reference sequence). This CDR3 spans 15 amino acids. Trimming removed 2 bases from V and 7 bases from J, with 19 bases in between. CDR3 residues: CSARLPLGGVNTQYF. In DNA, the CDR3 is TGCAGTGCTAGACTCCCGCTGGGGGGCGTAAATACGCAGTATTTT.

In its sample, this clonotype was seen a few times. This chain uses TRBV28 with TRBJ2-1, with 7 bases that match TRBD1. The CDR3 length is 14 residues. The junction had 9 bases not matched to a gene; V was cut back by 5 bases and J by 8 bases. Per the germline V gene, CDR1 is MDHEN and CDR2 is SYDVKM. This chain's CDR3 is CASSPDRVSDEQFF. CDR3 in DNA: TGTGCCAGCAGTCCCGACAGGGTATCGGATGAGCAGTTCTTC. The entire variable domain, with the rest obtained from reference TRBV28 and TRBJ2-1, is as follows: DVKVTQSSRYLVKRTGEKVFLECVQDMDHENMFWYRQDPGLGLRLIYFSYDVKMKEKGDIPEGYSVSREKKERFSLILESASTNQTSMYLCASSPDRVSDEQFFGPGTRLTVL.

The rearrangement uses TRBV7-2 and TRBJ1-2; 7 nucleotides match TRBD1. Per germline, CDR1 SGHTA and CDR2 FQGNSA. The CDR3 covers 17 residues. The trim removed 5 bases at V and 7 bases at J, leaving 19 bases unmatched. CDR3: CASSPSPFRRQGRGYTF. In nucleotides, the CDR3 is TGTGCCAGCAGCCCCAGTCCTTTTCGGAGACAGGGCCGTGGCTACACCTTC.

The gene calls are TRBV10-1 and TRBJ2-3, with D perhaps TRBD1 (5 bases). The CDR3 runs to 12 residues. Trimming removed 5 bases from V and 6 bases from J, with 9 bases in between. The germline V gene encodes CDR1 WNHNN and CDR2 SYGVQD (reference sequence). The CDR3 sequence is CASSQGWDTQYF. In DNA, the CDR3 is TGCGCCAGCAGTCAGGGTTGGGATACGCAGTATTTT.

The gene calls are TRBV20-1 and TRBJ2-5; 7 positions match TRBD1. Unmatched junction bases numbered 0, after V lost 1 base and J lost 1 base. The CDR3 extends over 13 amino acids. Germline CDR1 and CDR2: DFQATT and SNEGSKA (reference sequence). The CDR3 loop reads CSARGDSQETQYF. The DNA for the CDR3 is TGCAGTGCTAGAGGGGACAGCCAAGAGACCCAGTACTTC.